The entry that follows covers one TCR beta chain sequence. TCRdb redid the calling of the 5' RACE reads with MiXCR, one entry per CDR3 protein. The sample carries about 54,000 distinct CDR3 sequences, roughly 18% recorded once. Naive CD4+ cells had CD25+ Tregs removed. The ends were cut back, 7 bases at V and 4 bases at J, with 7 bases in the middle. This CDR3 spans 12 amino acids. Germline V gene lookup returns CDR1 MNHNY and CDR2 SVGAGI (reference sequence). The receptor comes from a female donor with breast cancer. This sequence joins TRBV6-6 and TRBJ2-2; the D is unclear. Material for sequencing was naive CD4+ T cells sorted from blood. The subset: naive CD4+ T cells, CD4+CD45RA+CD25-. The CDR3, as DNA: TGTGCCAGCAACCACACCACCGGGGAGCTGTTTTTT. Translated: CASNHTTGELFF.